The 10 T cell receptor beta chains in this list originate from one sample, sequenced in a study of T cell repertoires in cytomegalovirus infection (dated by TCRdb to the late 2010s). Which antigens these TCRs recognize remains unknown. Taken with the paper, the label for treatment or condition translates to: in vitro stimulation with specific CMV peptide epitopes to enrich CMV-specific T cells. Sequencing used an Illumina HiSeq 1500. TCRdb reprocessed the public reads (quality trimming at Q25 with fastp, clone calling with MiXCR) and kept in-frame beta chains. Rows merge per CDR3 protein into single entries with the most common DNA and genes. The sample has 550,000 to 700,000 distinct CDR3 sequences on record, roughly 43% of them singletons. The ten largest clones represent around 48% of the sample. The source material was cultured PBMCs, sampled from culture after CMV antigen stimulation. The receptors stem from a human donor in good health (CMV status not recorded). Some clones in this sample may be carry-over from other donors' samples.

This clonotype has only one observation. The chain joins TRBV4-1 to TRBJ1-5, with TRBD1 matching 10 bases. This CDR3 has 17 residues. The germline V gene has CDR1 MGHRA and CDR2 YSYEKL. V shed 2 bases and J 6 bases; nucleotides not matched to a gene: 10. The CDR3 region has the DNA TGCGCCAGCAGCCAACTACCGGGACAGGGGTATGGTCAGCCCCAGCATTTT. This encodes CASSQLPGQGYGQPQHF.

This sequence joins TRBV4-1 and TRBJ1-4, with D unresolved. This CDR3 contains 13 residues. Trimming removed 3 bases from V and 8 bases from J, with 10 bases in between. The germline V gene has CDR1 MGHRA and CDR2 YSYEKL. Written as DNA, the CDR3 is TGCGCCAGCAGCCATGCAACTTCGGAAAAACTGTTTTTT. This sequence encodes CASSHATSEKLFF.

A note on this clonotype: The junction departs from the called germline gene at one end, perhaps through a read error. J is TRBJ2-2 and V is TRBV9, with D possibly matching TRBD2 (5 bases). Germline CDR1 is SGDLS and CDR2 is YYNGEE. This CDR3 comprises 16 residues. The CDR3 loop is CASSVRENPNTGELFF. CDR3 coding DNA: TGTGCCAGTAGCGTACGAGAAAACCCCAACACCGGGGAGCTGTTTTTT.

The V gene is TRBV6-2 or TRBV6-3, the J gene TRBJ2-5, with 7 bases matching TRBD2. With V trimmed by 6 bases and J by 4 bases, 8 bases remained unmatched. Germline CDR1 MNHEY, CDR2 SVGEGT. The CDR3 runs to 14 residues. The CDR3 sequence is CASRELARGETQYF. CDR3 DNA sequence: TGTGCCAGCAGGGAACTAGCGAGGGGAGAGACCCAGTACTTC.

This clonotype was found a few times. The chain uses TRBV12-3 or TRBV12-4 and TRBJ2-1; D is possibly TRBD1 or TRBD2 (5 bases each). Trimming shortened V by 6 bases and J by 0 bases, and 15 bases separated the two germline ends. This CDR3 region has 16 residues. The CDR3 is CASSHSEGSSYNEQFF. The DNA for the CDR3 is TGTGCCAGCAGCCATTCCGAGGGGAGCTCCTACAATGAGCAGTTCTTC.

The chain is built from TRBV12-3 or TRBV12-4 and TRBJ2-3, with 11 nucleotides matching TRBD2. CDR3 length: 18 residues. Trimming removed 6 bases from V and 3 bases from J; junction bases left unmatched: 14. CDR3 in amino acids: CASRPTSRGLAVTDTQYF. The CDR3 nucleotides read TGTGCCAGCAGACCAACATCGAGGGGACTAGCGGTAACAGATACGCAGTATTTT.

The chain combines TRBV11-1 with TRBJ2-3, with D possibly TRBD1 on 6 matching bases. CDR1 and CDR2 from the germline V gene are SGHAT and FQDESV (reference sequence). CDR3 size: 15 residues. Trimming pared 3 bases from V and 2 bases from J, leaving 12 bases between. This CDR3 is CASSFGDTFTDTQYF. The CDR3 nucleotides are TGTGCCAGCAGCTTTGGGGACACATTCACAGATACGCAGTATTTT. Full variable domain (missing parts from reference TRBV11-1 and TRBJ2-3): EAEVAQSPRYKITEKSQAVAFWCDPISGHATLYWYRQILGQGPELLVQFQDESVVDDSQLPKDRFSAERLKGVDSTLKIQPAELGDSAMYLCASSFGDTFTDTQYFGPGTRLTVL.

This clonotype turned up a few times. The chain uses TRBV7-2 and TRBJ2-2; D remains unclear. Germline V gene data show CDR1 as SGHTA and CDR2 as FQGNSA. The ends were cut back, 4 bases at V and 6 bases at J, with 6 bases in the middle. The CDR3 contains 12 residues. CDR3 coding DNA: TGTGCCAGCAGCTCCATTTCCGGGGAGCTGTTTTTT. Its translation is CASSSISGELFF.

The chain combines TRBV7-6 with TRBJ2-1; TRBD1 aligns across 10 bases. The CDR3 loop spans 15 amino acids. Germline V gives CDR1 SGHVS, CDR2 FNYEAQ. V was pared by 5 bases and J by 5 bases, with 6 bases of the junction left unmatched. The CDR3 DNA follows: TGTGCCAGCAGCCAGCCCGGGACAGGGGACAATGAGCAGTTCTTC. This codes for CASSQPGTGDNEQFF.

This chain's CDR3 is CASSGTGGYEQFF. DNA for the CDR3: TGTGCCAGTTCCGGGACAGGGGGCTATGAGCAGTTCTTC. The chain recombines TRBV27 with TRBJ2-1; TRBD1 matches at 12 bases. V was pared by 9 bases and J by 8 bases, with 5 bases of the junction left unmatched. This CDR3 spans 13 amino acids. Germline V CDR1 and CDR2: MNHEY, SMNVEV (reference sequence).